These T cell receptor beta chains were read from a single sample in a study of shared clonotypes between healthy human individuals. The table came from immunoSEQ multiplex PCR; TCRdb's copy has only in-frame clones and leaves some out. The sample has under 650,000 clones; 95% to 97% are singletons. The sample comprised naive CD4+ T cells sorted from blood. The receptors here all came from a young woman in good health. The CDR3 runs from the conserved cysteine through the conserved F or W. Fields, in order: J gene, clone size, D gene, V gene, CDR3 protein, CDR3 DNA. The D gene is left open where the match is weak. Not every row has a clone size; where given, it reads once, few, many or a size class.

TRBJ2-7,-,-,TRBV6-6,CASGQEGASSYEQYF,TGTGCCAGCGGCCAGGAGGGTGCTAGCTCCTACGAGCAGTACTTC
TRBJ2-2,-,-,TRBV29-1,CSVDRGQNTGELFF,TGCAGCGTTGATCGAGGGCAGAACACCGGGGAGCTGTTTTTT
TRBJ2-7,-,-,TRBV5-5,CASSRQGQGTYEQYF,TGTGCCAGCAGCCGCCAGGGCCAGGGAACCTACGAGCAGTACTTC
TRBJ2-7,-,-,TRBV7-9,CASSLGGGHYYEQYF,TGTGCCAGCAGCTTAGGTGGGGGCCACTACTACGAGCAGTACTTC
TRBJ2-7,-,-,TRBV7-2,CASSFHRVNGEQYF,TGTGCCAGCAGCTTCCACAGGGTGAATGGCGAGCAGTACTTC
TRBJ2-1,-,TRBD1,TRBV6-1,CASSGGQGPYNEQFF,TGTGCCAGCAGTGGGGGACAGGGACCGTACAATGAGCAGTTCTTC
TRBJ1-2,-,TRBD1,TRBV30,CAWSPGQDYGYTF,TGTGCCTGGAGTCCGGGACAGGACTATGGCTACACCTTC
TRBJ1-3,-,-,TRBV6-5,CATSQGSGNTIYF,TGTGCGACCAGCCAGGGCTCTGGAAACACCATATATTTT
TRBJ2-7,-,TRBD1,TRBV4-1,CASSHRQGSSYEQYF,TGCGCCAGCAGTCACCGACAGGGTAGCTCCTACGAGCAGTACTTC
TRBJ1-1,-,-,TRBV25-1,CASSEAGREAEAFF,TGTGCCAGCAGTGAGGCAGGGAGGGAAGCTGAAGCTTTCTTT
TRBJ1-5,once,-,TRBV5-4,CASSFEGGQPQHF,TGTGCCAGCAGCTTTGAGGGTGGCCAGCCCCAGCATTTT
TRBJ2-2,once,TRBD2,TRBV4-1,CASSNLYGLADTGELFF,TGCGCCAGCAGTAATTTATACGGACTAGCGGACACCGGGGAGCTGTTTTTT
TRBJ2-7,once,-,TRBV6-5,CASSYSRGTEQYF,TGTGCCAGCAGTTACTCGAGGGGTACCGAGCAGTACTTC
TRBJ2-3,-,TRBD2,TRBV27,CASNKLAGHTDTQYF,TGTGCCAGCAACAAGCTAGCGGGACACACAGATACGCAGTATTTT
TRBJ1-1,-,-,TRBV18,CASSPRTEHTEAFF,TGTGCCAGCTCACCGCGGACAGAGCACACTGAAGCTTTCTTT
TRBJ2-7,once,-,TRBV25-1,CASSTTRGTYEQYF,TGTGCCAGCAGCACGACCCGGGGTACCTACGAGCAGTACTTC
TRBJ1-1,-,-,TRBV5-1,CASSGPMNTEAFF,TGCGCCAGCAGCGGACCAATGAACACTGAAGCTTTCTTT
TRBJ2-7,-,-,TRBV6-5,CASSYARGTSYEQYF,TGTGCCAGCAGTTACGCACGCGGAACCTCCTACGAGCAGTACTTC
TRBJ1-6,-,-,TRBV6-5,CASSYEGQRNSPLHF,TGTGCCAGCAGTTACGAAGGACAGAGAAATTCACCCCTCCACTTT
TRBJ1-2,-,TRBD1,TRBV25-1,CASSEPHRQGDGYTF,TGTGCCAGCAGTGAACCCCATCGACAGGGAGATGGCTACACCTTC
TRBJ2-3,-,-,TRBV15,CATSRGVGRVIDTDTQYF,TGTGCCACCAGCAGAGGCGTCGGCAGGGTAATAGATACAGATACGCAGTATTTT
TRBJ1-4,-,-,TRBV16,CASSQKVEKLFF,TGTGCCAGCAGCCAAAAGGTTGAAAAACTGTTTTTT
TRBJ2-2,-,-,TRBV19,CASSIDGIGWGNVNTGELFF,TGTGCCAGTAGTATAGATGGGATCGGTTGGGGGAACGTTAACACCGGGGAGCTGTTTTTT
TRBJ2-1,-,-,TRBV9,CASSVVGGATEQFF,TGTGCCAGCAGCGTAGTTGGAGGGGCAACCGAGCAGTTCTTC
TRBJ1-5,few,-,TRBV6-5,CASSYSKGRGPQHF,TGTGCCAGCAGTTACTCCAAGGGGCGCGGGCCCCAGCATTTT
TRBJ2-5,-,-,TRBV5-1,CASSSGYQETQYF,TGCGCCAGCAGCTCAGGGTACCAAGAGACCCAGTACTTC
TRBJ1-4,-,TRBD1,TRBV7-9,CASTGDSREKLFF,TGTGCCAGCACCGGGGACAGTCGGGAAAAACTGTTTTTT
TRBJ2-5,-,TRBD2,TRBV28,CASTPSGADQETQYF,TGTGCCAGCACTCCTAGCGGGGCCGACCAAGAGACCCAGTACTTC
TRBJ2-5,-,-,TRBV5-1,CASSLAQEETQYF,TGCGCCAGCAGCTTGGCGCAAGAAGAGACCCAGTACTTC
TRBJ2-7,-,-,TRBV19,CASSITLRKGPHEQYF,TGTGCCAGTAGTATAACCCTCCGGAAGGGACCCCACGAGCAGTACTTC
TRBJ1-6,once,-,TRBV28,CASGNSPLHF,TGTGCCAGCGGTAATTCACCCCTCCACTTT
TRBJ1-3,-,-,TRBV28,CASSPGGTTRGNTIYF,TGTGCCAGCAGCCCCGGCGGGACCACGCGAGGAAACACCATATATTTT
TRBJ2-1,-,-,TRBV7-9,CASSLGAQRDIYNEQFF,TGTGCCAGCAGCTTAGGTGCCCAGCGGGACATCTACAATGAGCAGTTCTTC
TRBJ2-7,few,-,TRBV10-3,CAISARPVGPQYF,TGTGCCATCAGTGCGCGACCGGTGGGCCCGCAGTACTTC
TRBJ2-7,-,-,TRBV5-8,CASSLSGHSYEQYF,TGTGCCAGCAGCTTGTCGGGACACTCCTACGAGCAGTACTTC
TRBJ2-3,-,-,TRBV27,CASSFISAPDTQYF,TGTGCCAGCAGTTTCATCTCGGCCCCAGATACGCAGTATTTT
TRBJ2-7,-,-,TRBV21-1,CASSKKTYEQYF,TGTGCCAGCAGCAAAAAGACCTACGAGCAGTACTTC
TRBJ1-2,-,-,TRBV28,CASSLRGHMYGYTF,TGTGCCAGCAGTTTAAGGGGACACATGTATGGCTACACCTTC
TRBJ1-5,-,TRBD1,TRBV2,CASNRQGRVKDQPQHF,TGTGCCAGCAATCGACAGGGAAGGGTTAAGGATCAGCCCCAGCATTTT
TRBJ2-1,-,-,TRBV2,CASGQRRINEQFF,TGTGCCAGCGGACAGCGGAGGATCAATGAGCAGTTCTTC
TRBJ1-2,-,-,TRBV6-5,CASSYSLGGGYTF,TGTGCCAGCAGTTACAGTTTAGGCGGAGGCTACACCTTC
TRBJ1-2,-,-,TRBV28,CASSLEGYNGYTF,TGTGCCAGCAGTTTAGAGGGATATAATGGCTACACCTTC
TRBJ2-6,once,TRBD1,TRBV5-4,CAGYRGHGSGANVLTF,TGTGCCGGATACAGGGGGCACGGCTCTGGGGCCAACGTCCTGACTTTC
TRBJ2-5,-,-,TRBV5-1,CASSVSLPEETQYF,TGCGCCAGCAGCGTCTCACTACCGGAAGAGACCCAGTACTTC
TRBJ1-1,-,-,TRBV4-1,CASSRDTKAFF,TGCGCCAGCAGCCGGGACACCAAAGCTTTCTTT
TRBJ1-1,once,-,TRBV6-5,CASSYRAEAFF,TGTGCCAGCAGTTACAGGGCTGAAGCTTTCTTT